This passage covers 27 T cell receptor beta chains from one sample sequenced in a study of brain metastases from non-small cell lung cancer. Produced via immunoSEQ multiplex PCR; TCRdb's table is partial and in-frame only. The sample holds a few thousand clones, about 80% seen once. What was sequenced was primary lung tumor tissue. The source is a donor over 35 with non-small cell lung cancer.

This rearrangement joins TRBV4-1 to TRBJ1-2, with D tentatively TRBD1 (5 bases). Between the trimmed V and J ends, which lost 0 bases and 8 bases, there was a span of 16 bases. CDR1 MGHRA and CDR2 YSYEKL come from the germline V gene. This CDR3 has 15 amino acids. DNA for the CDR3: TGCGCCAGCAGCCAAGAAGCGACAGATTATGTGGGCTACACCTTC. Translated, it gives CASSQEATDYVGYTF.

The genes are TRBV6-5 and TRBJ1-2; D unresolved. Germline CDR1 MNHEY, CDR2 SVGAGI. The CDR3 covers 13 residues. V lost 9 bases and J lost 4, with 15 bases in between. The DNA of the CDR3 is TGTGCCAGTGGTTATAGGGCAGGCTATGGCTACACCTTC. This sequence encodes CASGYRAGYGYTF.

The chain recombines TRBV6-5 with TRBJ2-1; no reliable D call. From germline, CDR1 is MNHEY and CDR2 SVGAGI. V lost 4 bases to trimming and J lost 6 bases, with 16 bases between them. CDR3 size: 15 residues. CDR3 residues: CASSSLDRYRNEQFF. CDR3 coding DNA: TGTGCCAGCAGTTCCCTGGACCGTTATCGCAATGAGCAGTTCTTC.

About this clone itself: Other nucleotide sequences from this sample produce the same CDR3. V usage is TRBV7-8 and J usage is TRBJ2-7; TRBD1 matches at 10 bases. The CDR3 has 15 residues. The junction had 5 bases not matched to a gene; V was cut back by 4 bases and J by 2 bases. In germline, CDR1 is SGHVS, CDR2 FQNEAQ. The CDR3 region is CASSWGQGITYEQYV. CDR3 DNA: TGTGCCAGCAGCTGGGGACAGGGGATCACCTACGAGCAGTACGTC.

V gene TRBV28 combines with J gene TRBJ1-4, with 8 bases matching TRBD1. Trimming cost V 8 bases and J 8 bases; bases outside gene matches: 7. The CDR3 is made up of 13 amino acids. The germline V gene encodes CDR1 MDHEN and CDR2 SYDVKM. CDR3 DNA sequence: TGTGCCAGCCTGACAGGGGCGGAGGAAAAACTGTTTTTT. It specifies CASLTGAEEKLFF.

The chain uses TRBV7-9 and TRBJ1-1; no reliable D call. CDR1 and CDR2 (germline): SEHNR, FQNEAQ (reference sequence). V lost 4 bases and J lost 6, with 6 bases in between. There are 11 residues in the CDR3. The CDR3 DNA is TGTGCCAGCAGCTCGGGAGCTGAAGCTTTCTTT. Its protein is CASSSGAEAFF.

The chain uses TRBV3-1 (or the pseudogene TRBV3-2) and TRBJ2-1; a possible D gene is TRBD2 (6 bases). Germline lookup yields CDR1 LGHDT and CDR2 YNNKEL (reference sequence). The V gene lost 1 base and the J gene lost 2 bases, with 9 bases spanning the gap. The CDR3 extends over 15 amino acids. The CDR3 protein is CASSQAGGTYNEQFF. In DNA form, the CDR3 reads TGTGCCAGCAGCCAAGCCGGGGGAACCTACAATGAGCAGTTCTTC.

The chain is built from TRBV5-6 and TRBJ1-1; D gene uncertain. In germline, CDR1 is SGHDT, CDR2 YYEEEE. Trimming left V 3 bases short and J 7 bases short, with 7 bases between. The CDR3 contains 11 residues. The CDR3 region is CASSSGIEAFF. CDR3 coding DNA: TGTGCCAGCAGCTCGGGAATTGAAGCTTTCTTT.

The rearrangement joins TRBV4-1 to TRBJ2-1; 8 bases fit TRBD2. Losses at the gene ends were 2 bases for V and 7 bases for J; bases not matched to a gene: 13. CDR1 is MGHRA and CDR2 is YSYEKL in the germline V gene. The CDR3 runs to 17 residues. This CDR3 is CASSQHPGTRLVNEQFF. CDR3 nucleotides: TGCGCCAGCAGCCAACACCCCGGGACTAGGTTAGTTAATGAGCAGTTCTTC.

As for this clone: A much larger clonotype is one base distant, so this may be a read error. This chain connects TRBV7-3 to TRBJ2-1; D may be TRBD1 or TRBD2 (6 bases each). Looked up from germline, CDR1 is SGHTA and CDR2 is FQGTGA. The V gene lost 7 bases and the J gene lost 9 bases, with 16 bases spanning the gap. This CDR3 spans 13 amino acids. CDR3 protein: CASNDWGAGEQFF. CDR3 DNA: TGTGCCAGCAACGATTGGGGGGCCGGTGAGCAGTTCTTC.

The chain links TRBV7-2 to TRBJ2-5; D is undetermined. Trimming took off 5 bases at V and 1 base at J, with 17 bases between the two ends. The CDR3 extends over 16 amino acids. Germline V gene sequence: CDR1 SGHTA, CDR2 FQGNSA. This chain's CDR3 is CASSLAGNWAQETQYF. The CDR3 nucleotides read TGTGCCAGCAGCCTGGCCGGTAATTGGGCCCAAGAGACCCAGTACTTC. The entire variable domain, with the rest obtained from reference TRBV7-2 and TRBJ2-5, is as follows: GAGVSQSPSNKVTEKGKDVELRCDPISGHTALYWYRQSLGQGLEFLIYFQGNSAPDKSGLPSDRFSAERTGGSVSTLTIQRTQQEDSAVYLCASSLAGNWAQETQYFGPGTRLLVL.

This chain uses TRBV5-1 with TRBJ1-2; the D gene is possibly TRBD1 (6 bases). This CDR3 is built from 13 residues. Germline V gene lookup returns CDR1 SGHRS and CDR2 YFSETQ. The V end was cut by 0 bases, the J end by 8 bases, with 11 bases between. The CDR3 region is CASSLAGERGYTF. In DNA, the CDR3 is TGCGCCAGCAGCTTGGCAGGGGAGAGGGGCTACACCTTC.

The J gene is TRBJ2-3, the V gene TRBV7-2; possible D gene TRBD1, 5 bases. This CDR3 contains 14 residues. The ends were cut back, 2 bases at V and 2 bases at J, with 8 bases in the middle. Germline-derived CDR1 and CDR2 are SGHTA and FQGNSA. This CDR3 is CASSLRQLTDTQYF. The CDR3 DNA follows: TGTGCCAGCAGCTTAAGACAGCTCACAGATACGCAGTATTTT.

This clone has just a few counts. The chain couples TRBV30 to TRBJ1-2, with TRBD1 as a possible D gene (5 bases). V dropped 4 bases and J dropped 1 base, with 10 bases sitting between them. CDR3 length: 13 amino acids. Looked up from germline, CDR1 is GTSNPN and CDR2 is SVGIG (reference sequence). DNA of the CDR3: TGTGCCTGGACTCAACAGGATAACTATGGCTACACCTTC. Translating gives CAWTQQDNYGYTF.

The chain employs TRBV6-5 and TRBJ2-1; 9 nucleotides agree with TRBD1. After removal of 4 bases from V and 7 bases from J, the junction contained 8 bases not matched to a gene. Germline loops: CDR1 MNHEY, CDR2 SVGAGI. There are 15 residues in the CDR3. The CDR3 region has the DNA TGTGCCAGCAGTTCCCATTCGGACAGGGGTAATGAGCAGTTCTTC. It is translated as CASSSHSDRGNEQFF.

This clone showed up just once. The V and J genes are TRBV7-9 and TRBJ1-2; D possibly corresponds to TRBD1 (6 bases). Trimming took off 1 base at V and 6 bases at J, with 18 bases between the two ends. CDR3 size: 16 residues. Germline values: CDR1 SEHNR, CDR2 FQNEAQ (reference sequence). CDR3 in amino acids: CASSLVLQGIRDGYTF. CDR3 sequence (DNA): TGTGCCAGCAGCTTAGTTCTTCAGGGGATAAGGGATGGCTACACCTTC.

In DNA form, the CDR3 reads TGCAGTGCTAGTCCCTTACAGGGGGCCGGGGCCTATGGCTACACCTTC. Translated: CSASPLQGAGAYGYTF. This rearrangement joins TRBV20-1 to TRBJ1-2; 9 bases align to TRBD1. The germline gives CDR1 DFQATT, CDR2 SNEGSKA (reference sequence). V was pared by 3 bases and J by 4 bases, with 12 bases of the junction left unmatched. This CDR3 spans 16 amino acids.

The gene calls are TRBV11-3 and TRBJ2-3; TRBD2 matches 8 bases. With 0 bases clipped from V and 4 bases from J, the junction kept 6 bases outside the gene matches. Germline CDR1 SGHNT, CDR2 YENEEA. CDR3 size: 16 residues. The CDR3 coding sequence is TGTGCCAGCAGCTTAGATCGGGGGGGGCCCCCAGATACGCAGTATTTT. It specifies CASSLDRGGPPDTQYF.

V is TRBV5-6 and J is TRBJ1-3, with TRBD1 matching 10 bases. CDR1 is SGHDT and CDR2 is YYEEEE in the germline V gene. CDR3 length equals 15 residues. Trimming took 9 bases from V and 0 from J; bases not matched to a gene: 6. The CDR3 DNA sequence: TGTGCCACCGGGACAGGGGCAGGCTCTGGAAACACCATATATTTT. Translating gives CATGTGAGSGNTIYF.

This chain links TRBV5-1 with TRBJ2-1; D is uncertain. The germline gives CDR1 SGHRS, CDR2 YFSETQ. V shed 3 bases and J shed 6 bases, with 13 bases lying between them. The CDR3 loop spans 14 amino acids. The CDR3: CASSSPGPVNEQFF. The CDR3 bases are TGCGCCAGCAGCTCTCCGGGCCCCGTCAATGAGCAGTTCTTC.

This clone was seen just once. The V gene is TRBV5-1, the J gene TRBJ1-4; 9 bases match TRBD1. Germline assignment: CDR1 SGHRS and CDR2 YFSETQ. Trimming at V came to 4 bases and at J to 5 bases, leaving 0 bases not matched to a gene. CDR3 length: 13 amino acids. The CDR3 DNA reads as TGCGCCAGCAGCGGGACAGGGAATGAAAAACTGTTTTTT. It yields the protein CASSGTGNEKLFF.

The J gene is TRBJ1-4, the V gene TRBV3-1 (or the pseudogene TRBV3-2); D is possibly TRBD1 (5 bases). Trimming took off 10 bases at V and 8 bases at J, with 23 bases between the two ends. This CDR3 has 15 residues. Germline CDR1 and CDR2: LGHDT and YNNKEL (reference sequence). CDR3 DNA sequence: TGTGCCACTCAAGGATTAAGGGGCGGTCGGGAAAAACTGTTTTTT. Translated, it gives CATQGLRGGREKLFF.

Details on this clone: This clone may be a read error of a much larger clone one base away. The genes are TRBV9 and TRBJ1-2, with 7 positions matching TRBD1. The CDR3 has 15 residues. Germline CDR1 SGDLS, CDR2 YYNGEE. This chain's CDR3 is CASNPTGANNYGYIF. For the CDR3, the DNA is TGTGCCAGCAACCCAACAGGGGCGAATAACTATGGCTACATCTTC.

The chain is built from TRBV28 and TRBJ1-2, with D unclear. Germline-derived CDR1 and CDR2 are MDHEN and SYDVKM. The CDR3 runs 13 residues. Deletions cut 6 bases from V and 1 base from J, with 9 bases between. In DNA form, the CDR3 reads TGTGCCAGCAGCCTCGACCTTAACTATGGCTACACCTTC. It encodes CASSLDLNYGYTF.

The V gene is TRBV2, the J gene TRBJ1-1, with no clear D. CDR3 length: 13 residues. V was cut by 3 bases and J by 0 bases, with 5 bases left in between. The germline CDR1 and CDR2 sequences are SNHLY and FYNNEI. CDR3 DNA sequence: TGTGCCAGCAGTGATGAGGTGAACACTGAAGCTTTCTTT. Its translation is CASSDEVNTEAFF.

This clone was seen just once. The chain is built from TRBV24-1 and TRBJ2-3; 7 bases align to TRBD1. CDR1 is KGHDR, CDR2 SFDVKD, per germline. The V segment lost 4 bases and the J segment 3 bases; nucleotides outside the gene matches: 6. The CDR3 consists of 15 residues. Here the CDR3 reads CATSDFNRGTDTQYF. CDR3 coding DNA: TGTGCCACCAGTGACTTTAACAGGGGAACAGATACGCAGTATTTT.

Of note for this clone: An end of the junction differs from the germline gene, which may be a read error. The CDR3 protein is CANSEWGLRGLGEQPQHF. DNA for the CDR3: TGTGCCAACAGTGAATGGGGCCTGCGGGGATTGGGAGAGCAGCCCCAGCATTTT. The chain combines TRBV25-1 with TRBJ1-5; D might be TRBD1 (5 bases). Germline CDR1 and CDR2: MGHDK and SYGVNS. This CDR3 has 18 amino acids.